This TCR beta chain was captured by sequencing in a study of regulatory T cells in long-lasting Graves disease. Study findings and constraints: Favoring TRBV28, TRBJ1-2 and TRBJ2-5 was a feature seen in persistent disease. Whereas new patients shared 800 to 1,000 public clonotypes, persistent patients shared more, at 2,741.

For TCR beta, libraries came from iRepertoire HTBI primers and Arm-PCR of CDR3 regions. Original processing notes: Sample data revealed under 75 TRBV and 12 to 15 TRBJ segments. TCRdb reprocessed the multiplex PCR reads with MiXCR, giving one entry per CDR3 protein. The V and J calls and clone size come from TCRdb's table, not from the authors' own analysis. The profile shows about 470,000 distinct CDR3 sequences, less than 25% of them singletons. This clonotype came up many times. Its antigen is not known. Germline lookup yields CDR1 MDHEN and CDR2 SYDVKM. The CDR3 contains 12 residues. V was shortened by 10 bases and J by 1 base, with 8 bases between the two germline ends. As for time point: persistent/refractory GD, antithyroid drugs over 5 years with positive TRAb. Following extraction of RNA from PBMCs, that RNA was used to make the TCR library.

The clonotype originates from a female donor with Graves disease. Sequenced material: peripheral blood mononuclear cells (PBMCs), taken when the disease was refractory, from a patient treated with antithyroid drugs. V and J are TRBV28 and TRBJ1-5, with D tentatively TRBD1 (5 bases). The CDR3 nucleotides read TGTGCCACCAGGGACAGCAATCAGCCCCAGCATTTT. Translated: CATRDSNQPQHF.